The 15 T cell receptor beta chains below were found in one sample sequenced in a study of blood T cells in healthy people across ages. It was with a sample-barcoded 5' primer and a J-beta primer mix that a second PCR of roughly 7 to 12 cycles was run. MiXCR, run by TCRdb on the 5' RACE reads, gives a single entry per CDR3 protein. The sample includes roughly 1,500,000 distinct CDR3 sequences, around 42% of them seen just once. Input material: blood. These receptors were taken from a young woman in good health.

The chain combines TRBV7-2 with TRBJ2-5; TRBD2 aligns across 7 bases. Trimming cost V 1 base and J 5 bases; bases outside gene matches: 19. The germline V gene encodes CDR1 SGHTA and CDR2 FQGNSA. The CDR3 has 19 residues. CDR3 coding DNA: TGTGCCAGCAGCTTAGGTACTTTGACTAGCCTACCCACACGTGAGACCCAGTACTTC. It yields the protein CASSLGTLTSLPTRETQYF. The whole variable domain, remainder taken from reference TRBV7-2 and TRBJ2-5, is GAGVSQSPSNKVTEKGKDVELRCDPISGHTALYWYRQSLGQGLEFLIYFQGNSAPDKSGLPSDRFSAERTGGSVSTLTIQRTQQEDSAVYLCASSLGTLTSLPTRETQYFGPGTRLLVL.

This clonotype was recorded a few times. This chain links TRBV18 with TRBJ1-1, with D unclear. The CDR3 has 13 amino acids. Trimming took 2 bases from V and 4 from J, leaving 8 bases between them. CDR1 is KGHSH and CDR2 is LQKENI in the germline V gene. In DNA, the CDR3 is TGTGCCAGCTCACCAACGGGCACCACTGAAGCTTTCTTT. Its translation: CASSPTGTTEAFF.

The V call is TRBV7-2, the J call TRBJ1-2, with D uncertain. This CDR3 contains 13 residues. Trimming took 4 bases from V and 3 from J, leaving 9 bases between them. Germline V lookup: CDR1 SGHTA, CDR2 FQGNSA. This CDR3 reads CASSYPLDYGYTF. CDR3 in DNA: TGTGCCAGCAGCTATCCGTTGGACTATGGCTACACCTTC.

V and J are TRBV6-2 or TRBV6-3 and TRBJ2-7; possible D gene TRBD2, 5 bases. The CDR3 covers 12 residues. The V end lost 8 bases, the J end lost 6 bases, and 14 bases lay between the germline ends. CDR1 and CDR2 from the germline V gene are MNHEY and SVGEGT. CDR3 residues: CASRGLTSEQYF. CDR3 bases: TGTGCCAGCCGAGGGCTAACATCCGAGCAGTACTTC.

The V and J genes are TRBV4-1 and TRBJ2-2; either TRBD1 or TRBD2 may supply D (5 bases each). The CDR3 extends over 13 amino acids. Germline loops: CDR1 MGHRA, CDR2 YSYEKL. Trimming cost V 3 bases and J 8 bases, with 10 bases left between them. Here the CDR3 reads CASSQPGGGELFF. The CDR3 region has the DNA TGCGCCAGCAGCCAGCCTGGGGGTGGGGAGCTGTTTTTT.

The genes are TRBV5-5 and TRBJ2-5; D is perhaps TRBD2 (5 bases). V dropped 2 bases and J dropped 11 bases, with 19 bases sitting between them. Looked up from germline, CDR1 is SGHKS and CDR2 is YYEKEE (reference sequence). The CDR3 consists of 14 residues. The CDR3, as DNA: TGTGCCAGCAGCTTTCTCAACTTCGGGATTGAGCAGTACTTC. It yields the protein CASSFLNFGIEQYF.

The chain employs TRBV28 and TRBJ1-2; unclear D gene. Trimming pared 6 bases from V and 6 bases from J, leaving 23 bases between. CDR3 size: 16 residues. The germline CDR1 and CDR2 sequences are MDHEN and SYDVKM. The CDR3 reads CASSLFGRAQGDGYTF. CDR3 nucleotide sequence: TGTGCCAGCAGCCTTTTCGGGCGGGCCCAAGGTGATGGCTACACCTTC.

The chain links TRBV11-3 to TRBJ2-1; D unresolved. The germline gives CDR1 SGHNT, CDR2 YENEEA. CDR3 length: 13 amino acids. Deletions cut 5 bases from V and 7 bases from J, with 12 bases between. The CDR3 here is CASSPPDSNEQFF. In DNA, the CDR3 is TGTGCCAGCAGCCCCCCCGACTCTAATGAGCAGTTCTTC. The variable domain in full, completed from reference TRBV11-3 and TRBJ2-1, reads EAGVVQSPRYKIIEKKQPVAFWCNPISGHNTLYWYLQNLGQGPELLIRYENEEAVDDSQLPKDRFSAERLKGVDSTLKIQPAELGDSAVYLCASSPPDSNEQFFGPGTRLTVL.

This rearrangement joins TRBV27 to TRBJ2-5; TRBD2 matches 11 bases. V was pared by 7 bases and J by 11 bases, with 15 bases of the junction left unmatched. The CDR3 runs to 15 residues. Germline CDR1 is MNHEY and CDR2 is SMNVEV (reference sequence). The CDR3, as DNA: TGTGCCAGCACCTCGACTAGCGGGGCGAACAATGAGCAGTACTTC. Encoded protein: CASTSTSGANNEQYF.

This chain joins TRBV5-1 and TRBJ1-1, with TRBD1 identical over 8 bases. This CDR3 comprises 16 residues. Per germline, CDR1 SGHRS and CDR2 YFSETQ. Unmatched junction bases numbered 10, after V lost 0 bases and J lost 6 bases. The CDR3 reads CASSLGQGLARAEAFF. The CDR3 DNA reads TGCGCCAGCAGCTTGGGACAGGGGCTCGCGAGGGCTGAAGCTTTCTTT.

The J gene is TRBJ1-2, the V gene TRBV29-1; TRBD1 matches 8 bases. After removal of 4 bases from V and 4 bases from J, the junction contained 5 bases not matched to a gene. Germline-derived CDR1 and CDR2 are SQVTM and ANQGSEA. The CDR3 has 13 amino acids. CDR3 sequence reads: CSVVFDRGYGYTF. For the CDR3, the DNA is TGCAGCGTTGTTTTTGACAGGGGCTATGGCTACACCTTC.

V and J are TRBV27 and TRBJ2-4; TRBD2 aligns across 9 bases. Judging by the DNA end, TRBJ2-7 fits better; the J call may be wrong. From germline, CDR1 is MNHEY and CDR2 SMNVEV (reference sequence). The CDR3 runs to 16 residues. The CDR3 DNA is TGTGCCAGCAGTCGCCAAGCGGGGGGTCTAACCTACGAGCAGTACTTC. Translating gives CASSRQAGGLTYEQYF.

The chain links TRBV14 to TRBJ2-1; TRBD2 is a possible D gene (6 bases). The CDR3 is 16 residues long. From germline, CDR1 is SGHDN and CDR2 FVKESK. With 0 bases removed from V and 4 bases from J, the gap between germline ends came to 13 bases. CDR3 residues: CASSQDSGEVYNEQFF. In DNA form, the CDR3 reads TGTGCCAGCAGCCAAGATTCCGGGGAGGTTTACAATGAGCAGTTCTTC.

In its sample, this clonotype was seen a few times. This chain joins TRBV6-1 and TRBJ2-3; 8 nucleotides line up with TRBD2. Germline V gene lookup returns CDR1 MNHNS and CDR2 SASEGT. This CDR3 comprises 14 residues. V gave up 7 bases and J gave up 2 bases; unmatched junction bases: 5. This CDR3 is CASMERGSTDTQYF. The CDR3 DNA is TGTGCCAGCATGGAGCGGGGGTCCACAGATACGCAGTATTTT.

V is TRBV2 and J is TRBJ1-3, with D perhaps matching TRBD1 (6 bases). V shed 9 bases and J shed 1 base, with 22 bases lying between them. This CDR3 contains 17 residues. Germline loops: CDR1 SNHLY, CDR2 FYNNEI. The CDR3 coding sequence is TGTGCCAGTAGTCTTGTGCGGGGGCCAAGGTCTGGAAACACCATATATTTT. Translated: CASSLVRGPRSGNTIYF.